These 10 T cell receptor beta chains share one sample of origin, sequenced in a study of shared clonotypes between healthy human individuals. Data came from immunoSEQ multiplex PCR; TCRdb stores just in-frame clones and leaves some out. Seen here are around 1.4 million clones, roughly 98.5% observed once, and the top ten hold approximately 0.4%. Sequenced: naive CD4+ T cells sorted from blood. Subset in this sample: CD45RA+ positively selected. Source of these receptors: a man aged 30 to 39 in good health.

This CDR3 reads CASLWGKKNTEAFF. The CDR3 nucleotides are TGTGCCAGCCTCTGGGGGAAGAAGAACACTGAAGCTTTCTTT. The rearrangement links TRBV6-1 to TRBJ1-1, with D perhaps TRBD1 (5 bases). Germline V gene lookup returns CDR1 MNHNS and CDR2 SASEGT. This CDR3 comprises 14 residues. Between the trimmed V and J ends, which lost 8 bases and 1 base, there was a span of 14 bases.

The rearrangement joins TRBV28 to TRBJ1-5; the match to TRBD1 covers 7 bases. The CDR3 length is 15 residues. The germline CDR1 and CDR2 sequences are MDHEN and SYDVKM. The ends lost 7 bases at V and 3 bases at J; junction bases unmatched: 9. The CDR3 sequence: CASTWGTVLNQPQHF. The CDR3 coding sequence is TGTGCCAGCACCTGGGGGACAGTCCTCAATCAGCCCCAGCATTTT.

The chain recombines TRBV5-1 with TRBJ2-1, with TRBD2 identical over 13 bases. The length of the CDR3 is 14 residues. Germline V lookup: CDR1 SGHRS, CDR2 YFSETQ. V shed 6 bases, J shed 10 bases, and the junction held 7 bases outside the gene matches. This CDR3 is CASKLAGGPGEQFF. Written as DNA, the CDR3 is TGCGCCAGCAAACTAGCGGGAGGGCCTGGAGAGCAGTTCTTC.

CDR3 residues: CASSFSGKNYEQYF. The DNA of the CDR3 is TGTGCCAGCAGTTTTTCCGGGAAGAACTACGAGCAGTACTTC. The chain combines TRBV28 with TRBJ2-7; D may be TRBD2 (5 bases). Germline V gene data show CDR1 as MDHEN and CDR2 as SYDVKM. With 3 bases removed from V and 3 bases from J, the gap between germline ends came to 12 bases. The CDR3 has 14 amino acids.

The chain is built from TRBV5-1 and TRBJ2-7; the D gene is possibly TRBD2 (6 bases). CDR3 size: 14 residues. Trimming removed 4 bases at V and 3 bases at J, with 14 bases between. Germline V gene data show CDR1 as SGHRS and CDR2 as YFSETQ. CDR3 DNA: TGCGCCAGCAGCCGGATTAGCGGAAACTACGAGCAGTACTTC. Protein sequence: CASSRISGNYEQYF.

The rearrangement uses TRBV29-1 and TRBJ2-3; tentatively, D is TRBD2 (5 bases). CDR1 SQVTM and CDR2 ANQGSEA come from the germline V gene. This CDR3 is 13 amino acids long. The ends were cut back, 7 bases at V and 8 bases at J, with 19 bases in the middle. Written as DNA, the CDR3 is TGCAGCGCCCGGACTCTTAGCGCCCCTACGCAGTATTTT. Translating gives CSARTLSAPTQYF.

This chain links TRBV2 with TRBJ2-2; D gene ambiguous. The length of the CDR3 is 14 residues. Looked up from germline, CDR1 is SNHLY and CDR2 is FYNNEI. V dropped 0 bases and J dropped 3 bases, with 5 bases sitting between them. DNA for the CDR3: TGTGCCAGCAGTGAAGCGTTCCACACCGGGGAGCTGTTTTTT. Protein: CASSEAFHTGELFF.

The rearrangement uses TRBV6-1 and TRBJ1-1; no clear D gene. CDR1 is MNHNS, CDR2 SASEGT, per germline. With 7 bases removed from V and 3 bases from J, the gap between germline ends came to 15 bases. The CDR3 is made up of 14 amino acids. Here the CDR3 reads CASIHDAEDTEAFF. Here the CDR3 DNA reads TGTGCCAGCATCCACGACGCGGAGGACACTGAAGCTTTCTTT.

V gene TRBV29-1 combines with J gene TRBJ1-2, with 7 bases fitting TRBD1. Unmatched junction bases numbered 14, after V lost 4 bases and J lost 3 bases. Germline V lookup: CDR1 SQVTM, CDR2 ANQGSEA. The length of the CDR3 is 16 residues. The CDR3 nucleotides read TGCAGCGTTGCTGTATTTGCGAGGGGGCGCGACTATGGCTACACCTTC. This gives the protein CSVAVFARGRDYGYTF.

This chain connects TRBV18 to TRBJ1-1; 10 bases agree with TRBD1. V lost 6 bases to trimming and J lost 1 base; unmatched junction nucleotides: 11. Looked up from germline, CDR1 is KGHSH and CDR2 is LQKENI. This CDR3 region has 17 residues. The CDR3 nucleotides are TGTGCCAGCTCGTTCCGGGACAGGGGTAATCGGAACACTGAAGCTTTCTTT. This encodes CASSFRDRGNRNTEAFF.